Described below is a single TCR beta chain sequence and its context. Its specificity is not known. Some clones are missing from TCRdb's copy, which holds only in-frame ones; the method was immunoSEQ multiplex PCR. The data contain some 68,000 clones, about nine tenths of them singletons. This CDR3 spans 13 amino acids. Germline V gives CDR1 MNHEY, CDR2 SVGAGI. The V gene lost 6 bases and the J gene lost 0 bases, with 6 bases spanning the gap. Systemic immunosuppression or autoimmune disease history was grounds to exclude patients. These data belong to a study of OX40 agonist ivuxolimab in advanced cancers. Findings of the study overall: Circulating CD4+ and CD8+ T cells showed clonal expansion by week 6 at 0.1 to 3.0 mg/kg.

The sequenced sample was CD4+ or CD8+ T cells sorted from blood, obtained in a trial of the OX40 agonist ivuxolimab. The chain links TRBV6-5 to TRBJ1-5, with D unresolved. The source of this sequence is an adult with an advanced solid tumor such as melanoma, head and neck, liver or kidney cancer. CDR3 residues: CASRDGSNQPQHF. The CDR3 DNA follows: TGTGCCAGCAGGGACGGTAGCAATCAGCCCCAGCATTTT.